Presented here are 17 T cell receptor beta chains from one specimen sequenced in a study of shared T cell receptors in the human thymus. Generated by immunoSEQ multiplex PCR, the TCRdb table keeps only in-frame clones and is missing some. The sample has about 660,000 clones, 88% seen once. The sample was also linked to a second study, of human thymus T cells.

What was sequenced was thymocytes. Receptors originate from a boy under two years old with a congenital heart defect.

CDR3 sequence: CASIQVGASNQPQHF. The DNA of the CDR3 is TGTGCCAGTATCCAGGTAGGGGCTAGCAATCAGCCCCAGCATTTT. V and J are TRBV19 and TRBJ1-5, with D perhaps matching TRBD1 (5 bases). Looked up from germline, CDR1 is LNHDA and CDR2 is SQIVND (reference sequence). The CDR3 totals 15 residues. V lost 7 bases and J 0 bases, leaving 13 bases between the germline ends.

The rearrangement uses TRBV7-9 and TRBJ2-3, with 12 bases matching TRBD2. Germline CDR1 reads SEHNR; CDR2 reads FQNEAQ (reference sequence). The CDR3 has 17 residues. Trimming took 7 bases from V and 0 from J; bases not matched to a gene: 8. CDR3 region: CASTLPGTSGSTDTQYF. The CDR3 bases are TGTGCCAGCACCCTCCCCGGGACTAGCGGGAGCACAGATACGCAGTATTTT.

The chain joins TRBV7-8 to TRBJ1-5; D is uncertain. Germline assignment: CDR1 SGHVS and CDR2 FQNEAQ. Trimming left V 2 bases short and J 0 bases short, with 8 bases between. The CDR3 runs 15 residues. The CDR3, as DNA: TGTGCCAGCAGCTTAACCGCGGGTAGCAATCAGCCCCAGCATTTT. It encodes CASSLTAGSNQPQHF.

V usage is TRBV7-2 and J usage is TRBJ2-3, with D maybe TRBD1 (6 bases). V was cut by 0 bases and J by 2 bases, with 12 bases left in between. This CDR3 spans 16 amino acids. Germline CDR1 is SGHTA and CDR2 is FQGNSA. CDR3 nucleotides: TGTGCCAGCAGCTTAGCGCGTGACAGGCCCACAGATACGCAGTATTTT. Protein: CASSLARDRPTDTQYF.

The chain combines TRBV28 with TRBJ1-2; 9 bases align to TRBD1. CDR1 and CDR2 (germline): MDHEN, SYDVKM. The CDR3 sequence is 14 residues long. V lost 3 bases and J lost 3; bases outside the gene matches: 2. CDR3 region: CASSLNRGHYGYTF. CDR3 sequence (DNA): TGTGCCAGCAGTTTGAACAGGGGGCACTATGGCTACACCTTC.

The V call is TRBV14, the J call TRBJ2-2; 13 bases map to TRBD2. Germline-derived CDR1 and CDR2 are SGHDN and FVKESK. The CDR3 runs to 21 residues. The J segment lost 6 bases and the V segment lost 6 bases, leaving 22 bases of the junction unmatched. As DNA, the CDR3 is TGTGCCAGCAGTCCAAAAGCCAACGGCCCCTACACTAGCGGGAGGGCCGGGGAGCTGTTTTTT. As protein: CASSPKANGPYTSGRAGELFF. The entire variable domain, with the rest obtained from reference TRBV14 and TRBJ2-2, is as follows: EAGVTQFPSHSVIEKGQTVTLRCDPISGHDNLYWYRRVMGKEIKFLLHFVKESKQDESGMPNNRFLAERTGGTYSTLKVQPAELEDSGVYFCASSPKANGPYTSGRAGELFFGEGSRLTVL.

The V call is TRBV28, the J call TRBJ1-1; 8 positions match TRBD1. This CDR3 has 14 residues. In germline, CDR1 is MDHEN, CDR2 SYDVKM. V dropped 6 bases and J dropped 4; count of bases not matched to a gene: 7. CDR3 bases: TGTGCCAGCAGGCCTCAGGGGGCGCGCACTGAAGCTTTCTTT. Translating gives CASRPQGARTEAFF.

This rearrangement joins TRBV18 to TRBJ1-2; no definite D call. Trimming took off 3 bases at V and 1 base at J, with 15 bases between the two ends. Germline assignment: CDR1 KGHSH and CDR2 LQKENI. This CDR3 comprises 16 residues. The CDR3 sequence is CASSPPCGELNYGYTF. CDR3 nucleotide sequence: TGTGCCAGCTCACCCCCCTGCGGAGAGCTTAACTATGGCTACACCTTC.

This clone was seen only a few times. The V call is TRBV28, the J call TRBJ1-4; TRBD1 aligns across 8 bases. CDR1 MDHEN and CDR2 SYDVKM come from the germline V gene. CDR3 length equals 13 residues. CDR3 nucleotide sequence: TGTCACAGGGGGGTAGGAACTAATGAAAAACTGTTTTTT. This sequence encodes CHRGVGTNEKLFF.

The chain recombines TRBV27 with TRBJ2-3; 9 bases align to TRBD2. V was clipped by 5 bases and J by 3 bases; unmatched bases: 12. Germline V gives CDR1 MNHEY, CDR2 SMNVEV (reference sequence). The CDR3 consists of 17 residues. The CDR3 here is CASSPRQASGKTDTQYF. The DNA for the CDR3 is TGTGCCAGCAGTCCAAGGCAGGCTAGCGGGAAGACAGATACGCAGTATTTT.

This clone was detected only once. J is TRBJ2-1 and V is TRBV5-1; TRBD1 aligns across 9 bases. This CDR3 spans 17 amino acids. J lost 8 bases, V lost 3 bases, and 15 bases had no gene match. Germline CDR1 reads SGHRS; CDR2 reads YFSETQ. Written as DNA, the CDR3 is TGCGCCAGCAGCTGGGTGGGAGCAGGACAGGGGCTGCATGAGCAGTTCTTC. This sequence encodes CASSWVGAGQGLHEQFF.

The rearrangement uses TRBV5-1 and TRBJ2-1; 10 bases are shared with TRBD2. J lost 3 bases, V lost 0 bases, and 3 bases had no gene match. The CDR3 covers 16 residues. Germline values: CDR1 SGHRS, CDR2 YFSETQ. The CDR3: CASSLGGLAVYNEQFF. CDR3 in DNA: TGCGCCAGCAGCTTGGGAGGACTAGCGGTCTACAATGAGCAGTTCTTC.

The CDR3 DNA is TGTGCCAGCAGTTCCTGGGGGGGGACGGAAGGCTACACCTTC. Encoded protein: CASSSWGGTEGYTF. J is TRBJ1-2 and V is TRBV27, with a weak D call TRBD1 (5 bases). Trimming removed 4 bases at V and 8 bases at J, with 17 bases between. CDR1 and CDR2 (germline): MNHEY, SMNVEV (reference sequence). CDR3 length: 14 amino acids.

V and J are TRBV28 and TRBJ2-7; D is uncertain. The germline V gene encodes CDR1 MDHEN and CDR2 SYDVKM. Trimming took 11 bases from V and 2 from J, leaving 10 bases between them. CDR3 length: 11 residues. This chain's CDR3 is CAVTETYEQYF. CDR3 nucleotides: TGTGCCGTAACAGAAACCTACGAGCAGTACTTC.

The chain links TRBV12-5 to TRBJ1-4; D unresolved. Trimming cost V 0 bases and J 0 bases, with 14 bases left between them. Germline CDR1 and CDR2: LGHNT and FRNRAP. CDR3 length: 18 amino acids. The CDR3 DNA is TGTGCTAGTGGTTTGGTACAAGCGAGTCGCCCAACTAATGAAAAACTGTTTTTT. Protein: CASGLVQASRPTNEKLFF.

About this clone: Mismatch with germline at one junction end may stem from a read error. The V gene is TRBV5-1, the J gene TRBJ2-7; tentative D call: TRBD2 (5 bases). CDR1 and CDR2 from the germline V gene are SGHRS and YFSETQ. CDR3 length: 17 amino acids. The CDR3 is CASSVWQSSGTFYKQYF. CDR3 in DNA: TGCGCCAGCAGCGTGTGGCAATCGAGCGGAACATTCTACAAGCAGTACTTC.

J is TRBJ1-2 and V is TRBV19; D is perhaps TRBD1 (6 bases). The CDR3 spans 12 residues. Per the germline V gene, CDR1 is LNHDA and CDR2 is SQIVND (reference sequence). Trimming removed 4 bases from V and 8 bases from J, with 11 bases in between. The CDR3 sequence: CASSNRVGGYTF. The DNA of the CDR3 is TGTGCCAGTAGTAACAGGGTTGGAGGCTACACCTTC.